The entry below gives a single TCR beta chain sequence along with its context. Its specificity is not known. One end of the junction fails to match germline, which may point to a read error. Germline assignment: CDR1 SGHAT and CDR2 FQNNGV. The CDR3 is 14 amino acids. The entry originates in a study of early T cells in non-severe SARS-CoV-2 infection. Study details: Sequencing targeted bulk RNA from unsorted whole blood, leaving chains unpaired.

Study-wide results and limits: Using VDJdb, the matching emphasized anti-spike CD8 responses while missing private and CD4 specificities.

Unique molecular identifiers tagged individual cDNA molecules. TCRdb independently ran MiXCR on the 5' RACE reads; one entry per CDR3 protein. The sample lists some 89,000 distinct CDR3 sequences, approximately 9.9% seen once, with 4.7% in the top ten. The rearrangement uses TRBV11-2 and TRBJ2-3; D perhaps matches TRBD1 (5 bases). The clonotype was recovered from an adult who was a healthcare worker with PCR-confirmed SARS-CoV-2 infection or an uninfected control (not recorded which). This specimen was whole blood, taken at baseline. CDR3 protein: CTSSWTSGTDTQYF. Here the CDR3 DNA reads TGTACCAGCAGCTGGACAAGCGGCACAGATACGCAGTATTTT.